A selection of T cell receptor beta chains follows, all from one sample in a study of beta chain features in type 1 diabetes. Profiled with immunoSEQ multiplex PCR; TCRdb holds only in-frame clones, not every one. This sample has about 350,000 clones, with roughly 21% found just once. Sequencing was carried out using naive CD4+ T cells from blood. The receptors originated from a woman younger than 30 in good health. CDR3s leave out the opening cysteine and the closing phenylalanine or tryptophan. Each record gives: clone size, D gene, V gene, CDR3 protein. The D gene is left open where the match is weak. Clone sizes are given selectively: once, few, many, or a class where the clone is expanded.

clone size: .; D gene: TRBD1; V gene: TRBV19; CDR3 protein: ASRSRGTEIYGYT
clone size: few; D gene: TRBD1; V gene: TRBV5-6; CDR3 protein: ASSLGDRSNTEAF
clone size: .; D gene: TRBD1; V gene: TRBV9; CDR3 protein: ASSGQGAGTQY
clone size: .; D gene: .; V gene: TRBV5-1; CDR3 protein: ASSLVRGRELYEQY
clone size: .; D gene: TRBD1; V gene: TRBV4-1; CDR3 protein: ASSHPGQGNYGYT
clone size: .; D gene: .; V gene: TRBV30; CDR3 protein: AWSGQQNTEAF
clone size: .; D gene: TRBD1; V gene: TRBV6-5; CDR3 protein: ASSYSGTGTYEQY
clone size: .; D gene: .; V gene: TRBV2; CDR3 protein: ASRISLYEQY
clone size: few; D gene: TRBD1; V gene: TRBV6-6; CDR3 protein: ASSRRDRGHDYGYT
clone size: .; D gene: .; V gene: TRBV15; CDR3 protein: ATSRHGGNQPQH
clone size: .; D gene: TRBD1; V gene: TRBV6-5; CDR3 protein: ASSYDRAGNTIY
clone size: .; D gene: .; V gene: TRBV10-2; CDR3 protein: ASSAGGSDTQY
clone size: .; D gene: TRBD1; V gene: TRBV9; CDR3 protein: ASSVMTGVAF
clone size: .; D gene: .; V gene: TRBV30; CDR3 protein: AWSGAGQAGYT
clone size: few; D gene: TRBD1; V gene: TRBV6-1; CDR3 protein: ASTRTGKETQY
clone size: .; D gene: TRBD1; V gene: TRBV10-3; CDR3 protein: AIGTEFGTDTQY
clone size: .; D gene: TRBD2; V gene: TRBV29-1; CDR3 protein: SVGSAAGEVETQY
clone size: .; D gene: .; V gene: TRBV7-8; CDR3 protein: ASSLAVNTGELF
clone size: .; D gene: TRBD1; V gene: TRBV29-1; CDR3 protein: SGIPAVGQGDYGYT
clone size: .; D gene: .; V gene: TRBV20-1; CDR3 protein: SLFRETQY
clone size: few; D gene: TRBD1; V gene: TRBV4-1; CDR3 protein: ASSPDRARDNQPQH
clone size: few; D gene: TRBD1; V gene: TRBV7-9; CDR3 protein: ASSLNRGYEQY
clone size: .; D gene: .; V gene: TRBV30; CDR3 protein: AWSDTGRGYNEQF
clone size: once; D gene: .; V gene: TRBV7-2; CDR3 protein: ASSSQGGGTTDTQY
clone size: .; D gene: .; V gene: TRBV5-1; CDR3 protein: ASSLNWGMDTGELF
clone size: few; D gene: TRBD1; V gene: TRBV2; CDR3 protein: ASRADRGKEKLF
clone size: .; D gene: TRBD1; V gene: TRBV4-3; CDR3 protein: ASSQDVGTGRVDIQY
clone size: few; D gene: .; V gene: TRBV2; CDR3 protein: ASSEAPSNTGELF
clone size: few; D gene: .; V gene: TRBV7-8; CDR3 protein: ASSRPGSGANVLT
clone size: .; D gene: TRBD2; V gene: TRBV4-1; CDR3 protein: ASSQLAGLLNEQF
clone size: .; D gene: TRBD1; V gene: TRBV30; CDR3 protein: AWEGQGGYT
clone size: .; D gene: TRBD1; V gene: TRBV4-3; CDR3 protein: ASSQRQGAKGYT
clone size: .; D gene: .; V gene: TRBV30; CDR3 protein: AWRGQGLGYT
clone size: few; D gene: TRBD1; V gene: TRBV29-1; CDR3 protein: SGRPTGEDEQY
clone size: .; D gene: TRBD1; V gene: TRBV6-5; CDR3 protein: ASSLDRVYEQY
clone size: few; D gene: TRBD2; V gene: TRBV7-9; CDR3 protein: ASSSSGGPYEQY
clone size: once; D gene: TRBD1; V gene: TRBV18; CDR3 protein: ASSPGQEFSGNTIY
clone size: few; D gene: TRBD2; V gene: TRBV5-1; CDR3 protein: ASSTSSGRYNEQF
clone size: few; D gene: TRBD1; V gene: TRBV5-1; CDR3 protein: ASSRDSADEKLF
clone size: few; D gene: TRBD2; V gene: TRBV29-1; CDR3 protein: SVEGAGGTYEQY
clone size: few; D gene: TRBD1; V gene: TRBV15; CDR3 protein: ATSKGQGLSAF
clone size: few; D gene: TRBD1; V gene: TRBV19; CDR3 protein: ASSHGTGEETQY
clone size: .; D gene: .; V gene: TRBV7-9; CDR3 protein: ASRSQQETQY
clone size: .; D gene: .; V gene: TRBV2; CDR3 protein: ASSDARGKQF
clone size: .; D gene: TRBD2; V gene: TRBV30; CDR3 protein: AWSVGLAGGLDEQY
clone size: .; D gene: .; V gene: TRBV4-1; CDR3 protein: ASSQEHDSYNEQF
clone size: few; D gene: .; V gene: TRBV5-1; CDR3 protein: ASSADSYTEAF
clone size: .; D gene: .; V gene: TRBV15; CDR3 protein: ATRKENYNEQF
clone size: .; D gene: TRBD1; V gene: TRBV7-9; CDR3 protein: ASSSRTGRDEKLF
clone size: .; D gene: .; V gene: TRBV30; CDR3 protein: AWTRTEMNTEAF
clone size: .; D gene: TRBD2; V gene: TRBV19; CDR3 protein: ASTIGSASGRTDEQF
clone size: few; D gene: .; V gene: TRBV2; CDR3 protein: ASAGLSYGYT
clone size: .; D gene: .; V gene: TRBV9; CDR3 protein: ASSVASASGYT
clone size: few; D gene: .; V gene: TRBV5-1; CDR3 protein: ASSLIRMNTGELF